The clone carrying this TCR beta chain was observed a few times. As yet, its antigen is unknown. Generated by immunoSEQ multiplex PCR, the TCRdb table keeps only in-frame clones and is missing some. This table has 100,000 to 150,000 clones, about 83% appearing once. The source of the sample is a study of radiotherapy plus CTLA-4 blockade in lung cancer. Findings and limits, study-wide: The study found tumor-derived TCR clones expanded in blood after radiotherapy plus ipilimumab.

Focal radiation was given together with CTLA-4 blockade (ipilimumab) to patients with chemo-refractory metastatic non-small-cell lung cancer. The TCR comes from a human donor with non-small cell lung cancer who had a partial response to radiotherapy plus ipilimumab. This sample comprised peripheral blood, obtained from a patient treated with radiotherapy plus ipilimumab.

The CDR3 region has the DNA TGTGCCAGCAGCTTAACAGGGACTAGCGGGACAACCGGGGGCTACGAGCAGTACTTC. Translation gives CASSLTGTSGTTGGYEQYF. The chain has TRBV7-9 and TRBJ2-7; TRBD2 matches at 13 bases. The germline CDR1 and CDR2 sequences are SEHNR and FQNEAQ (reference sequence). V was clipped by 2 bases and J by 3 bases; unmatched bases: 13. The CDR3 totals 19 residues.